Listed here are 22 T cell receptor beta chains from one sample, sequenced in a study of spatial heterogeneity in lung cancer (dated by TCRdb to between 2019 and 2020). The time point label of this sample denotes: sample taken at primary tumor resection. For TCR sequencing, whole RNA was extracted from tumor and nontumor lung tissue, or from cryopreserved PBMC samples, and no cell sorting was done. The library was built by means of 5' RACE. Reads for this sample came from a NextSeq 500. Using fastp trimming at Q25 and MiXCR clonotype assembly, TCRdb reanalyzed the public sequencing data and kept in-frame beta chains. Identical CDR3 protein sequences are pooled into one entry, listed with their most common genes and DNA. This sample comprises about 18,000 distinct CDR3 sequences, roughly a fifth of them detected only once. The biggest ten clones account for over 12% of the sample. The sample was PBMCs, taken at surgery. The receptors originated from a male donor with early-stage non-small cell lung cancer.

V is TRBV5-5 and J is TRBJ1-6, with D uncertain. Germline loops: CDR1 SGHKS, CDR2 YYEKEE (reference sequence). The ends were cut back, 0 bases at V and 9 bases at J, with 10 bases in the middle. There are 14 residues in the CDR3. CDR3 sequence (DNA): TGTGCCAGCAGCTTGGGCAACCCAAGTTCACCCCTCCACTTT. Its translation is CASSLGNPSSPLHF.

The chain recombines TRBV20-1 with TRBJ1-3; the D gene is possibly TRBD1 (5 bases). The ends were cut back, 4 bases at V and 4 bases at J, with 11 bases in the middle. The germline gives CDR1 DFQATT, CDR2 SNEGSKA (reference sequence). The CDR3 loop spans 13 amino acids. In nucleotides, the CDR3 is TGCAGTGCTATTTTGGGGGTAGGAAACACCATATATTTT. It codes for CSAILGVGNTIYF.

The chain couples TRBV29-1 to TRBJ1-6, with 10 bases aligning to TRBD1. The CDR3 is 15 residues long. Germline-derived CDR1 and CDR2 are SQVTM and ANQGSEA. Trimming cost V 5 bases and J 7 bases; bases outside gene matches: 8. CDR3 DNA: TGCAGCGTTCGTGGGACAGGGGCCTCCAATTCACCCCTCCACTTT. Encoded protein: CSVRGTGASNSPLHF.

There are many counts of this clonotype. The genes are TRBV2 and TRBJ1-1; no reliable D call. Trimming removed 3 bases at V and 1 base at J, with 6 bases between. Germline lookup yields CDR1 SNHLY and CDR2 FYNNEI. This CDR3 is 13 amino acids long. CDR3 sequence reads: CASSEGRNTEAFF. CDR3 bases: TGTGCCAGCAGTGAGGGCAGGAACACTGAAGCTTTCTTT.

A few counts support this clonotype. The gene calls are TRBV5-1 and TRBJ1-1, with TRBD1 matching over 9 bases. J was trimmed by 4 bases and V by 0 bases; bases with no gene match: 1. In germline, CDR1 is SGHRS, CDR2 YFSETQ. The CDR3 sequence is 14 residues long. CDR3 loop: CASSLGTGATEAFF. Here the CDR3 DNA reads TGCGCCAGCAGCTTGGGGACAGGGGCCACTGAAGCTTTCTTT.

The chain combines TRBV7-9 with TRBJ1-4; 7 positions match TRBD1. This CDR3 spans 14 amino acids. Trimming at V came to 1 base and at J to 9 bases, leaving 5 bases not matched to a gene. Germline CDR1 is SEHNR and CDR2 is FQNEAQ (reference sequence). CDR3: CASSLEGQSQKLFF. The CDR3 nucleotides are TGTGCCAGCAGCTTAGAGGGACAGAGTCAAAAACTGTTTTTT.

In this sample, this clonotype is medium-sized (0.01 to 0.1%). Here the CDR3 DNA reads TGTGCCAGCAGCTTAACACGGGCTAGCGGGGGAGACACCGGGGAGCTGTTTTTT. The encoded protein is CASSLTRASGGDTGELFF. The rearrangement joins TRBV7-3 to TRBJ2-2; 10 positions match TRBD2. J gave up 3 bases and V 0 bases, and 7 bases lay outside the gene matches. The germline V gene encodes CDR1 SGHTA and CDR2 FQGTGA. The CDR3 totals 18 residues.

V gene TRBV5-5 combines with J gene TRBJ2-1, with TRBD2 matching 8 bases. The CDR3 loop spans 15 amino acids. J gave up 7 bases and V 0 bases, and 6 bases lay outside the gene matches. The germline V gene has CDR1 SGHKS and CDR2 YYEKEE (reference sequence). CDR3 DNA: TGTGCCAGCAGCTTGGGTTGGCGGGAGGTAAATGAGCAGTTCTTC. This codes for CASSLGWREVNEQFF.

The J gene is TRBJ2-5, the V gene TRBV18; perhaps TRBD2 as D (5 bases). The CDR3 totals 14 residues. Trimming removed 0 bases from V and 5 bases from J, with 10 bases in between. Germline V gene data show CDR1 as KGHSH and CDR2 as LQKENI. CDR3 bases: TGTGCCAGCTCACCACCGAGCGGTTCGGAGACCCAGTACTTC. Translation: CASSPPSGSETQYF.

The chain links TRBV7-9 to TRBJ1-4; D may be TRBD1 (5 bases). Germline assignment: CDR1 SEHNR and CDR2 FQNEAQ (reference sequence). The CDR3 covers 14 residues. V lost 4 bases and J 8 bases, leaving 14 bases between the germline ends. This CDR3 reads CASSSGRQNEKLFF. CDR3 in DNA: TGTGCCAGCAGCTCGGGGCGGCAGAACGAAAAACTGTTTTTT.

This clonotype has just a few counts. V usage is TRBV7-6 and J usage is TRBJ1-3; 7 nucleotides line up with TRBD1. The CDR3 is 18 amino acids. Trimming took 5 bases from V and 0 from J; bases not matched to a gene: 13. Germline CDR1 SGHVS, CDR2 FNYEAQ. The DNA for the CDR3 is TGTGCCAGCAGCCACCTCAGACAGGGAGCGAGCTCTGGAAACACCATATATTTT. This codes for CASSHLRQGASSGNTIYF.

By share, this clonotype ranks as medium-sized (0.01 to 0.1%). The rearrangement joins TRBV7-6 to TRBJ2-1, with TRBD1 matching over 9 bases. Germline assignment: CDR1 SGHVS and CDR2 FNYEAQ. V gave up 3 bases and J gave up 14 bases; unmatched junction bases: 8. The CDR3 totals 13 residues. Here the CDR3 DNA reads TGTGCCAGCAGCTTTTCCCGGACAGGGGACGAGTTCTTC. Residues: CASSFSRTGDEFF.

This chain links TRBV6-1 with TRBJ1-2; 10 nucleotides line up with TRBD1. The trim removed 2 bases at V and 7 bases at J, leaving 4 bases unmatched. This CDR3 contains 14 residues. Germline CDR1 and CDR2: MNHNS and SASEGT. The CDR3 loop reads CASSEIGQGGGYTF. CDR3 DNA sequence: TGTGCCAGCAGTGAAATTGGACAGGGGGGTGGCTACACCTTC.

This clonotype was counted once. The V gene is TRBV29-1, the J gene TRBJ2-2, with D possibly TRBD1 on 6 matching bases. CDR3 length equals 14 residues. Per the germline V gene, CDR1 is SQVTM and CDR2 is ANQGSEA. Trimming shortened V by 4 bases and J by 4 bases, and 13 bases separated the two germline ends. The CDR3 DNA reads as TGCAGCGTTGGTCGGGCAGGGGTCACCGGGGAGCTGTTTTTT. It is translated as CSVGRAGVTGELFF.

This clonotype was detected only a few times. The rearrangement uses TRBV28 and TRBJ2-7; D may be TRBD2 (5 bases). Germline loops: CDR1 MDHEN, CDR2 SYDVKM. This CDR3 is 12 amino acids long. V was trimmed by 8 bases and J by 2 bases, leaving 10 bases between them. In DNA form, the CDR3 reads TGTGCCAGCGCTCGAGGGCCCTACGAGCAGTACTTC. Amino acids: CASARGPYEQYF.

V gene TRBV6-1 combines with J gene TRBJ1-4, with no clear D. Trimming took 0 bases from V and 0 from J, leaving 14 bases between them. The CDR3 runs 18 residues. CDR1 MNHNS and CDR2 SASEGT come from the germline V gene. CDR3 region: CASSEAVPGYSTNEKLFF. For the CDR3, the DNA is TGTGCCAGCAGTGAAGCGGTGCCGGGGTATTCAACTAATGAAAAACTGTTTTTT.

This clonotype was picked up many times. V usage is TRBV7-2 and J usage is TRBJ2-7, with 7 nucleotides matching TRBD1. The CDR3 is made up of 14 amino acids. V trimming: 5 bases; J trimming: 4 bases; junction bases outside the gene matches: 8. Germline V gene data show CDR1 as SGHTA and CDR2 as FQGNSA. CDR3 nucleotides: TGTGCCAGCAGCCTCCGGGACAGATTTTACGAGCAGTACTTC. Its protein is CASSLRDRFYEQYF.

The chain employs TRBV20-1 and TRBJ1-2, with 10 bases that match TRBD1. After removal of 2 bases from V and 5 bases from J, the junction contained 17 bases not matched to a gene. The germline gives CDR1 DFQATT, CDR2 SNEGSKA (reference sequence). This CDR3 is 18 amino acids long. CDR3 sequence (DNA): TGCAGTGCTAGACCCGCGTACAGCCCCGGACAGGGGGTTTATGGCTACACCTTC. Protein sequence: CSARPAYSPGQGVYGYTF.

This clonotype was seen a few times. The chain is built from TRBV7-8 and TRBJ1-6; D is unresolved. The CDR3 length is 13 residues. V was trimmed by 5 bases and J by 10 bases, leaving 12 bases between them. Germline-derived CDR1 and CDR2 are SGHVS and FQNEAQ. This CDR3 is CASSQGLQSPLHF. CDR3 DNA: TGTGCCAGCAGCCAAGGGCTCCAATCACCCCTCCACTTT. The full variable domain, its missing parts supplied by reference TRBV7-8 and TRBJ1-6, is GAGVSQSPRYKVAKRGQDVALRCDPISGHVSLFWYQQALGQGPEFLTYFQNEAQLDKSGLPSDRFFAERPEGSVSTLKIQRTQQEDSAVYLCASSQGLQSPLHFGNGTRLTVT.

This clonotype was observed at least ten times. The genes are TRBV30 and TRBJ2-6; D is uncertain. The CDR3 loop spans 14 amino acids. Trimming stripped 2 bases from V and 4 bases from J, with 9 bases between. Germline-derived CDR1 and CDR2 are GTSNPN and SVGIG (reference sequence). The CDR3 DNA reads as TGTGCCTGGAGTCTTTATACCGGGGCCAACGTCCTGACTTTC. Translation gives CAWSLYTGANVLTF. The variable domain in full, completed from reference TRBV30 and TRBJ2-6, reads SQTIHQWPATLVQPVGSPLSLECTVEGTSNPNLYWYRQAAGRGLQLLFYSVGIGQISSEVPQNLSASRPQDRQFILSSKKLLLSDSGFYLCAWSLYTGANVLTFGAGSRLTVL.

The chain couples TRBV20-1 to TRBJ1-2, with TRBD1 identical over 9 bases. J lost 1 base, V lost 5 bases, and 5 bases had no gene match. Germline-derived CDR1 and CDR2 are DFQATT and SNEGSKA (reference sequence). This CDR3 region has 14 residues. The CDR3: CSAPPGQGNYGYTF. The CDR3 bases are TGCAGTGCTCCCCCGGGACAGGGTAACTATGGCTACACCTTC.

The chain joins TRBV4-1 to TRBJ2-3; TRBD1 might be the D (5 bases). The CDR3 covers 17 residues. V was cut by 1 base and J by 4 bases, with 18 bases left in between. The germline V gene has CDR1 MGHRA and CDR2 YSYEKL. CDR3 coding DNA: TGCGCCAGCAGCCAAGGAAGGTTAGGGGTGAATGCAGATACGCAGTATTTT. Translation: CASSQGRLGVNADTQYF.